The clone carrying this T cell receptor beta chain showed up many times. This specimen comes from a study of identical twins. The CDR3 has 12 amino acids. V shed 4 bases and J 5 bases; nucleotides not matched to a gene: 3. CDR1 and CDR2 from the germline V gene are SQVTM and ANQGSEA. TCRdb re-called the 5' RACE reads with MiXCR, one entry per CDR3 protein. The sample carries hundreds of thousands of distinct CDR3 sequences, roughly 18% recorded once. These data also formed part of another study, on T cells expressing NK-cell markers. From that study: Sequencing covered eight donors, seven HCMV-seropositive and one seronegative. An anti-gamma-delta TCR antibody was added in several experiments. It restricted sorting to alpha-beta TCR-expressing T cells. Roughly 6 of the donors carried dominant NKG2C+ clonotypes that took up about 1.0-8% of their CD8+ T cells. Expanded NKG2C+ T cell clones were not confirmed as HCMV-specific.

This clonotype originated in a woman aged 18-29 years in good health. The sequencing input was PBMCs. V gene TRBV29-1 combines with J gene TRBJ2-7; 9 bases fit TRBD2. CDR3 bases: TGCAGCGTTGGGCTAGCGGGAAACGAGCAGTACTTC. Translating it yields CSVGLAGNEQYF.